Below are 4 T cell receptor beta chains sequenced from a single sample in a study of cytomegalovirus exposure and HLA in healthy donors (TCRdb year 2017). Receptor amplification or capture employed the immunoSEQ multiplex PCR assay. For the multiplex PCR, a mixture combining 60 forward primers for TCR Vbeta segments and 13 reverse primers for TCR Jbeta segments was used. TCRdb took this table from immuneACCESS and kept in-frame rearrangements with V and J called. Such tables lack part of the clones; where checked against another copy, unresolved V genes explain under half of the gap, and the rest is unexplained. The sample table on file contains 60,000 to 65,000 clones. The ten top clones hold 3.6% of the sample. Sample: PBMCs. The receptors originated from a woman under 30 in good health and CMV-seronegative.

The chain recombines TRBV15 with TRBJ1-5; D gene uncertain. In germline, CDR1 is LNHNV, CDR2 YYDKDF (reference sequence). The ends were cut back, 2 bases at V and 7 bases at J, with 9 bases in the middle. The CDR3 has 13 amino acids. CDR3 sequence reads: CATSRQRGQPQHF. For the CDR3, the DNA is TGTGCCACCAGCAGACAGCGCGGGCAGCCCCAGCATTTT. Using reference TRBV15 and TRBJ1-5 for the parts outside the CDR3, the full variable domain is DAMVIQNPRYQVTQFGKPVTLSCSQTLNHNVMYWYQQKSSQAPKLLFHYYDKDFNNEADTPDNFQSRRPNTSFCFLDIRSPGLGDTAMYLCATSRQRGQPQHFGDGTRLSIL.

This chain uses TRBV5-6 with TRBJ2-2; 12 bases are shared with TRBD2. Germline CDR1 reads SGHDT; CDR2 reads YYEEEE. The length of the CDR3 is 16 residues. Trimming removed 4 bases from V and 0 bases from J; junction bases left unmatched: 1. As DNA, the CDR3 is TGTGCCAGCAGCCCTAGCGGGGGGGCGAACACCGGGGAGCTGTTTTTT. This gives the protein CASSPSGGANTGELFF.

V usage is TRBV4-2 and J usage is TRBJ2-5; perhaps TRBD2 as D (6 bases). Trimming took off 7 bases at V and 4 bases at J, with 16 bases between the two ends. Germline CDR1 and CDR2: LGHNA and YNFKEQ. The CDR3 consists of 14 residues. In DNA form, the CDR3 reads TGTGCCAGCACCGAGCGGGCCGGGGGAGAGACCCAGTACTTC. Protein sequence: CASTERAGGETQYF.

In regard to this clone: One junction end disagrees with the germline gene, perhaps due to a read error. The V and J genes are TRBV7-9 and TRBJ2-7, with 7 nucleotides matching TRBD1. Germline lookup yields CDR1 SEHNR and CDR2 FQNEAQ (reference sequence). CDR3 length equals 17 residues. The CDR3 DNA follows: TGTGCCAGCAGCGTAGCGTGGCGGACAGGCGGTACCTACGAGCAGTACTTC. Amino acids: CASSVAWRTGGTYEQYF.